This T cell receptor beta chain was sequenced during a study of blood T cell repertoires in COVID-19 (dated by TCRdb to 2020 to 2021). Regarding the study in general: Samples covering the acute and convalescent phases of COVID-19 were provided by collaborators in the United States, Italy and Spain. The material from the prospective study consisted of cDNA or gDNA derived from T cells, B-cell-depleted T cells, or PBMCs. The repertoires were released in a freely available public database intended as a resource for research on the immune response to SARS-CoV-2. The dataset comprised deeply sampled blood TCRbeta repertoires from subjects exposed to, actively infected with, or recovered from COVID-19. The sample metadata nearly always contained a de-identified subject ID, COVID-19 status, age in years and sex. The samples were drawn from the first 160 participants of the ongoing ImmuneRACE study and from some 1,300 subjects provided by 6 global collaborators. Where HLA class I and class II types were available, the types were taken from metadata supplied by the sample provider, not from assay-based typing. Study-wide conclusions, independent of this receptor: The amount of clinical and demographic metadata varied by source and participant and was provided uncurated.

This clone was recorded once. Its antigen is currently not known. Base qualities are not provided; no much larger clone lies one nucleotide away. The collaborating institutions used their own protocols to collect whole blood in K2EDTA tubes. For TCRbeta analysis, collaborators shipped samples as frozen whole blood, isolated PBMCs, or DNA extracted from either of those sample types. TCRbeta CDR3 regions were amplified from genomic DNA using the immunoSEQ Assay, a bias-controlled multiplex PCR. In the paper's pipeline: Within the assay, amplification of reference gene primers was used to estimate how many nucleated cells each sample contained. Sequence reads were collapsed and filtered to measure the absolute abundance of every unique TCRbeta CDR3 rearrangement. For each sample, productive Simpson clonality was calculated as the square root of Simpson's diversity index over productive rearrangements. TCRdb re-hosts the immuneACCESS table, in-frame sequences only. Its copies lack some clones; in the studies checked, an unresolved V gene accounts for under half of them, and the cause for the rest is not known. For V, J and clone size, that table is used; D and trimming come from the DNA. For this sample the table gives fewer than 120,000 clones, of which 87% were detected only once. The top ten clonotypes cover around 5.1% of the sample.

V is cut by 2 bases and J by 3 bases, and the space between the germline ends is 16 bases. The CDR3 runs 16 residues from the cysteine to the phenylalanine. Of the read, only the CDR3 DNA is kept; its 48 bases are in frame from base 1. Based on the germline V gene, the CDR1 and CDR2 sequences are MNHEY and SVGAGI. The chain couples TRBV6-5 to TRBJ1-1, with no D gene named confidently. The receptor was derived from a human donor in a cohort sampled during active COVID-19. The specimen sequenced was peripheral blood. The nucleotides are TGTGCCAGCAGTTACGATCCAACGGGTGGGTACACTGAAGCTTTCTTT. It is translated as CASSYDPTGGYTEAFF.